This T cell receptor beta chain came from a study of blood T cell repertoires in COVID-19. For the study at large: Acute-phase and convalescent COVID-19 samples originated in the United States, Italy and Spain. T cells, B-cell-depleted T cells, or PBMCs provided the cDNA or gDNA that served as material.

How the authors handled the data: The authors estimated nucleated cell counts from reference gene primer amplification. The table came from immunoSEQ multiplex PCR; TCRdb's copy has only in-frame clones and leaves some out. Clone size and V and J calls were adopted from that table, with D and trimming inferred from the DNA. This sample has about 220,000 clones, with approximately 82% found just once. CDR3 length: 17 amino acids. V shed 5 bases and J 5 bases; nucleotides not matched to a gene: 15. Germline assignment: CDR1 PRHDT and CDR2 FYEKMQ (reference sequence). J is TRBJ2-5 and V is TRBV13; 9 bases fit TRBD2. Sequencing used peripheral blood. The source is a man aged 45 to 65 with active or convalescent COVID-19. The CDR3 DNA sequence: TGTGCCAGCAGCCTCCACTTCAGGCGGGGGGGCCTGGAGACCCAGTACTTC. Amino acid sequence: CASSLHFRRGGLETQYF.